This is a list of T cell receptor beta chains from one sample in a study of OX40 agonist ivuxolimab in advanced cancers. This table comes from immunoSEQ multiplex PCR, and its TCRdb copy is limited to in-frame clones, with some not included. The sample holds roughly 16,000 clones, 65% to 90% seen once. The specimen was CD4+ or CD8+ T cells sorted from blood, collected in a trial of the OX40 agonist ivuxolimab. The receptors were sampled from an adult with an advanced solid tumor such as melanoma, head and neck, liver or kidney cancer. CDR3s leave out the opening cysteine and the closing phenylalanine or tryptophan. D genes are given only for firm matches.

TRBD1,TRBV28,TRBJ2-1,ASSFTGGHGEQF
NA,TRBV14,TRBJ2-5,ASSQNFVGQY
NA,TRBV11-2,TRBJ1-5,ASSQRTGNQPQH
NA,TRBV30,TRBJ2-5,AWARGPAETQY
TRBD1,TRBV5-6,TRBJ2-4,ASSRGQLAKNIQY
NA,TRBV7-2,TRBJ2-7,ASSLFWGPTYEQY
NA,TRBV5-1,TRBJ2-3,ASSLADGRTQY
NA,TRBV28,TRBJ1-1,ASMGGLNTEAF
NA,TRBV7-8,TRBJ2-3,ASSLIFTDTQY
TRBD2,TRBV25-1,TRBJ2-1,ASSGLTGGPGEQF
TRBD1,TRBV7-2,TRBJ2-2,ASSLDRDRAYNGELF
NA,TRBV27,TRBJ2-5,ASSRKPEETQY
TRBD1,TRBV2,TRBJ1-5,ASSAGQAHQPQH
NA,TRBV19,TRBJ1-2,ASSMDPNYGYT
TRBD1,TRBV5-1,TRBJ2-2,ASSTGVPGELF
NA,TRBV27,TRBJ2-5,ASSGATRGTQY
TRBD2,TRBV30,TRBJ2-3,AWRLAGAGDTQY
NA,TRBV6-4,TRBJ1-5,ASSVDSNQPQH
NA,TRBV25-1,TRBJ1-2,ASSHGANGYT
NA,TRBV11-2,TRBJ2-7,ASSLVAAYEQY
TRBD2,TRBV27,TRBJ2-2,ASSLLAGGPSGTGELF
NA,TRBV29-1,TRBJ1-2,SVGTVQWDGYT
NA,TRBV5-1,TRBJ2-3,ASSFGGTFTDTQY
NA,TRBV11-2,TRBJ2-1,ASSLEPGNEQF
NA,TRBV7-2,TRBJ1-2,ASSLAGMEGGYGYT
TRBD2,TRBV7-2,TRBJ2-7,ASSSAPSGRIYEQY
NA,TRBV2,TRBJ2-5,ASRMYPGEQY
TRBD2,TRBV13,TRBJ2-7,ASSSTGRAEYEQY
NA,TRBV6-1,TRBJ1-2,ASSAERWAPGGYT
TRBD1,TRBV9,TRBJ2-1,ASSGAGNRGNEQF
TRBD2,TRBV19,TRBJ2-1,ASSTRGRASNEQF
NA,TRBV19,TRBJ1-4,ASRKRGESTNEKLF
TRBD1,TRBV25-1,TRBJ1-3,ASSLGTGGRNTIY
TRBD2,TRBV9,TRBJ2-7,ASSETSGRVEQY
NA,TRBV7-6,NA,ASSLEAAYEQY
NA,TRBV12-5,TRBJ2-7,ASGLTSGTPPYEQY
NA,TRBV20-1,TRBJ2-1,SARRAGPQF